This is a list of T cell receptor beta chains from one sample in a study of tissue T cells after allogeneic stem cell transplantation. Here immunoSEQ multiplex PCR was the method, and the copy in TCRdb shows in-frame clones only, minus some. The data contain roughly 2,000 clones, 55% to 65% of them singletons. The specimen comprised transverse colon tissue, sampled at autopsy. The receptors originated from a male patient over 55 with steroid-refractory graft-versus-host disease after an allogeneic stem cell transplant. The graft donor may have contributed some T cells. CDR3s include the opening cysteine and the closing phenylalanine or tryptophan. The D gene is left open where the match is weak. Clone size, where shown, is once, few, many, or a class for clones that have expanded.

j_call: TRBJ1-2
clone_size: few
cdr3_length: 14
d_call: -
v_call: TRBV7-2
cdr3_nt: TGTGCCAGCAGCCGCTACGGGACATCTCATGGCTACACCTTC
cdr3_aa: CASSRYGTSHGYTF

j_call: TRBJ1-2
clone_size: -
cdr3_length: 12
d_call: -
v_call: TRBV12-3/TRBV12-4
cdr3_nt: TGTGCCAGCAGTTTAGAACAACGCGGCTACACCTTC
cdr3_aa: CASSLEQRGYTF

j_call: TRBJ2-2
clone_size: -
cdr3_length: 18
d_call: -
v_call: TRBV11-2
cdr3_nt: TGTGCCAGCAGCGGGGGCGGTTCAGGGCCTCTGAACACCGGGGAGCTGTTTTTT
cdr3_aa: CASSGGGSGPLNTGELFF

j_call: TRBJ1-2
clone_size: -
cdr3_length: 13
d_call: -
v_call: TRBV12-3/TRBV12-4
cdr3_nt: TGTGCCAGCAGTTTCAGCAGGGGAGAGGGCTACACCTTC
cdr3_aa: CASSFSRGEGYTF

j_call: TRBJ2-5
clone_size: -
cdr3_length: 14
d_call: -
v_call: TRBV18
cdr3_nt: TGTGCCAGCTCACGCGGGACTCCTCAAGAGACCCAGTACTTC
cdr3_aa: CASSRGTPQETQYF

j_call: TRBJ2-1
clone_size: -
cdr3_length: 14
d_call: -
v_call: TRBV2
cdr3_nt: TGTGCCAGCAGTGCTGGGGCGGCCTACAATGAGCAGTTCTTC
cdr3_aa: CASSAGAAYNEQFF

j_call: TRBJ1-3
clone_size: -
cdr3_length: 19
d_call: -
v_call: TRBV7-9
cdr3_nt: TGTGCCAGCAGCCACACCTATCGGGAGGTTGAGTTGGTGGAAAACACCATATATTTT
cdr3_aa: CASSHTYREVELVENTIYF

j_call: TRBJ1-4
clone_size: -
cdr3_length: 14
d_call: -
v_call: TRBV19
cdr3_nt: TGTGCCAGTAGTATCGGGATCGGAACAGGCAAACTGTTTTTT
cdr3_aa: CASSIGIGTGKLFF

j_call: TRBJ1-1
clone_size: -
cdr3_length: 15
d_call: -
v_call: TRBV27
cdr3_nt: TGTGCCAGCAGTCCCCGAGGGGGGATGAACACTGAAGCTTTCTTT
cdr3_aa: CASSPRGGMNTEAFF

j_call: TRBJ1-1
clone_size: -
cdr3_length: 14
d_call: TRBD1
v_call: TRBV19
cdr3_nt: TGTGCCAGTAGTATTCAGGGGGCTAACACTGAAGCTTTCTTT
cdr3_aa: CASSIQGANTEAFF

j_call: TRBJ2-4
clone_size: few
cdr3_length: 11
d_call: -
v_call: TRBV29-1
cdr3_nt: TGCAGCGTTGAGTTTAGGAACATTCAGTACTTC
cdr3_aa: CSVEFRNIQYF

j_call: TRBJ1-5
clone_size: -
cdr3_length: 15
d_call: -
v_call: TRBV7-2
cdr3_nt: TGTGCCAGCAGCTTCTGGGCCAACATCAATCAGCCCCAGCATTTT
cdr3_aa: CASSFWANINQPQHF

j_call: TRBJ2-1
clone_size: -
cdr3_length: 12
d_call: -
v_call: TRBV9
cdr3_nt: TGTGCCAGCAGCCCCTCCTACAATGAGCAGTTCTTC
cdr3_aa: CASSPSYNEQFF

j_call: TRBJ1-5
clone_size: -
cdr3_length: 15
d_call: -
v_call: TRBV7-2
cdr3_nt: TGTGCCAGCAGCTTAGTTCAGGGTAGTAATCAGCCCCAGCATTTT
cdr3_aa: CASSLVQGSNQPQHF